This is a list of T cell receptor beta chains from one sample in a study of blood T cells in healthy people across ages. MiXCR was run by TCRdb on the 5' RACE reads, yielding one entry per CDR3 protein. The sample holds around 820,000 distinct CDR3 sequences; approximately 25% are singletons and the top ten take around 3.6%. This same sample was also part of a study on T cells of mothers and their children.

The sequenced sample consisted of blood. The source of these receptors is a boy younger than 18 in good health. The CDR3 runs from the conserved cysteine through the conserved F or W. A D gene is named only where the DNA matches it firmly. Some rows have no size entry. The others give once, few or many, or a class for an expanded clone.

D gene	clone size	V gene	J gene	CDR3 protein	CDR3 DNA
-	-	TRBV28	TRBJ2-1	CASSNSDRDFSYF	TGTGCCAGCAGCAATTCCGACCGGGACTTCTCGTACTTC
-	-	TRBV24-1	TRBJ2-5	CATSDPGTEGETQYF	TGTGCCACCAGTGACCCCGGGACCGAGGGAGAGACCCAGTACTTC
-	-	TRBV27	TRBJ2-5	CASSQGGLPPETQYF	TGTGCCAGCAGTCAAGGTGGACTACCCCCGGAGACCCAGTACTTC
-	-	TRBV7-9	TRBJ2-5	CASSLAFGEETQYF	TGTGCCAGCAGCTTAGCATTTGGGGAAGAGACCCAGTACTTC
-	-	TRBV7-2	TRBJ2-7	CASSWGDDYEQYF	TGTGCCAGCAGCTGGGGGGATGACTACGAGCAGTACTTC
TRBD1	-	TRBV4-1	TRBJ2-7	CASTPDRTYEQYF	TGCGCCAGCACCCCGGACAGGACCTACGAGCAGTACTTC
-	-	TRBV7-2	TRBJ2-1	CASSPELWNEQFF	TGTGCCAGCAGCCCAGAACTGTGGAATGAGCAGTTCTTC
TRBD1	few	TRBV30	TRBJ2-5	CAWDRVATQYF	TGTGCCTGGGACAGGGTCGCGACCCAGTACTTC
-	few	TRBV18	TRBJ2-6	CASSEPTRAHSGANVLTF	TGTGCCAGCTCAGAACCGACAAGGGCCCATTCTGGGGCCAACGTCCTGACTTTC
-	few	TRBV18	TRBJ2-7	CASSPPRPNYEQYF	TGTGCCAGCTCACCACCCAGACCCAACTACGAGCAGTACTTC
-	-	TRBV5-1	TRBJ2-5	CASSLLGFQETRYF	TGCGCCAGCAGCTTGTTGGGCTTCCAAGAGACCCGGTACTTC
TRBD1	-	TRBV20-1	TRBJ2-7	CSARARGSVGQYF	TGCAGTGCTAGGGCCAGGGGGAGTGTGGGGCAGTACTTC
-	-	TRBV29-1	TRBJ1-4	CSVGGSNEKLFF	TGCAGCGTTGGTGGCAGTAATGAAAAACTGTTTTTT
TRBD2	-	TRBV15	TRBJ2-1	CATSRAGRGPPYNEQFF	TGTGCCACCAGCAGGGCGGGGAGGGGCCCGCCCTACAATGAGCAGTTCTTC
-	few	TRBV5-1	TRBJ2-3	CASRARQGLDTQYF	TGCGCCAGTAGGGCCCGACAGGGACTGGATACGCAGTATTTT
-	-	TRBV27	TRBJ2-7	CASSDRSSYYEQYF	TGTGCCAGCAGCGACAGGTCTTCCTACTACGAGCAGTACTTC
TRBD1	-	TRBV28	TRBJ2-7	CASRTSGQGSYEQYF	TGTGCCAGCAGAACTTCGGGACAGGGATCATACGAGCAGTACTTC
-	-	TRBV12-3/TRBV12-4	TRBJ2-7	CASSPVEGMGNEQYF	TGTGCCAGCAGCCCGGTAGAGGGAATGGGTAATGAGCAGTACTTC
TRBD1	-	TRBV20-1	TRBJ2-1	CSAQTGFLGEQFF	TGCAGTGCTCAGACAGGGTTTCTCGGTGAGCAGTTCTTC
TRBD1	-	TRBV27	TRBJ1-6	CASRGTGDAWNSPLHF	TGTGCCAGCAGGGGGACAGGGGACGCCTGGAATTCACCCCTCCACTTT
-	-	TRBV7-6	TRBJ1-1	CASSYQGTDEAFF	TGTGCCAGCAGCTACCAAGGGACGGATGAAGCTTTCTTT
TRBD1	-	TRBV20-1	TRBJ1-4	CSTTGTGDEKLFF	TGCAGTACAACGGGGACAGGGGATGAAAAACTGTTTTTT
-	-	TRBV4-3	TRBJ2-7	CASSQATGRYEQYF	TGCGCCAGCAGCCAAGCTACAGGTCGATACGAGCAGTACTTC
-	-	TRBV19	TRBJ2-5	CASSGGEETQYF	TGTGCCAGTAGCGGGGGAGAAGAGACCCAGTACTTC